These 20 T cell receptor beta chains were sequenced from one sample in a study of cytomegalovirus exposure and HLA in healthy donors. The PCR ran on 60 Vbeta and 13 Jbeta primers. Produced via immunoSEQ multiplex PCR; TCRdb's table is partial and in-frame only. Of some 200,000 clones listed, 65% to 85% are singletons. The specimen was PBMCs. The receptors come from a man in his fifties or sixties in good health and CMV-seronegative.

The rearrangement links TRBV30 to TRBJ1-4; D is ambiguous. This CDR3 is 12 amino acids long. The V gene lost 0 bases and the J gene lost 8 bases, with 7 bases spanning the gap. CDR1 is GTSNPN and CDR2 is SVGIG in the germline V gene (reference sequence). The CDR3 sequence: CAWSVGGEKLFF. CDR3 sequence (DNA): TGTGCCTGGAGTGTTGGAGGGGAAAAACTGTTTTTT.

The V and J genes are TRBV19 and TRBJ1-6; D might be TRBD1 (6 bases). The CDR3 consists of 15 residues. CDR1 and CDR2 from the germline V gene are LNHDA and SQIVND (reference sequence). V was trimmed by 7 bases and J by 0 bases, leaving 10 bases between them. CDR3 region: CASIGQSSYNSPLHF. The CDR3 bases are TGTGCCAGTATCGGACAGAGCTCCTATAATTCACCCCTCCACTTT.

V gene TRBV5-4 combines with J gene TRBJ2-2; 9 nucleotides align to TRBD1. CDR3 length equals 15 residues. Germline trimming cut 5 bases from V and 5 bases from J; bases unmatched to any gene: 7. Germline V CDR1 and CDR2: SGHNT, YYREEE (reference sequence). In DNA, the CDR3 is TGTGCCAGCAGATTGACAGGGGGTCGGACCGGGGAGCTGTTTTTT. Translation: CASRLTGGRTGELFF.

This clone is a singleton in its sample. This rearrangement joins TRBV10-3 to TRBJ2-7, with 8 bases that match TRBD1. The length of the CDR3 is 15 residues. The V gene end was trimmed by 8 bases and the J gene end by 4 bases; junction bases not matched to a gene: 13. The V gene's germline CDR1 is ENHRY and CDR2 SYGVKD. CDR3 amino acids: CAIHNPGTGIYEQYF. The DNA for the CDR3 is TGTGCCATCCATAATCCCGGGACAGGCATTTACGAGCAGTACTTC.

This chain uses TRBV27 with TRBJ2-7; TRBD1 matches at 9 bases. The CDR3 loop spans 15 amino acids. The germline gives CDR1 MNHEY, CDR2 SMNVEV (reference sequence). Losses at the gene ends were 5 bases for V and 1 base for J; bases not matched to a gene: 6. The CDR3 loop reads CASSVLGQGSYEQYF. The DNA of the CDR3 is TGTGCCAGCAGTGTCCTGGGACAGGGATCCTACGAGCAGTACTTC.

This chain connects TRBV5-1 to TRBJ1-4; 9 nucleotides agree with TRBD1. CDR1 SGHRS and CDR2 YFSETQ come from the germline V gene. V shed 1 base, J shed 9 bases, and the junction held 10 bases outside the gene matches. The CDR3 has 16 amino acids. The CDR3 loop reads CASSLLEGTGNKKLFF. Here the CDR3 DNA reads TGCGCCAGCAGCTTGTTAGAGGGGACAGGGAATAAAAAACTGTTTTTT.

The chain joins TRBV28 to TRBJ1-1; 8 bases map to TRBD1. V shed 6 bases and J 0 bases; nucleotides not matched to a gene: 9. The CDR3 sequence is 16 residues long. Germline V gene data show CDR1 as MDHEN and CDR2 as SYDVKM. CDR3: CASSRTGILLNTEAFF. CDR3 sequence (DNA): TGTGCCAGCAGCCGGACAGGGATCCTCCTGAACACTGAAGCTTTCTTT.

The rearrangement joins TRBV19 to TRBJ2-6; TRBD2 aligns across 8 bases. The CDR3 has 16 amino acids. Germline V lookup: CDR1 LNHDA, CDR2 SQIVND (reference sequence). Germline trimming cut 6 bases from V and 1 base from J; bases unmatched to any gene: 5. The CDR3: CASSQTGGSGANVLTF. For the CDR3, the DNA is TGTGCCAGTAGCCAGACGGGGGGGTCTGGGGCCAACGTCCTGACTTTC.

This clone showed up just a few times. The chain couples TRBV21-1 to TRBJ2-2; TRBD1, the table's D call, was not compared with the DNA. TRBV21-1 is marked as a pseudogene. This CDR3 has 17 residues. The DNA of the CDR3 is TGTGCCAGCAGCCCCCGCTCGACAGGGGGCGATACCGGGGAGCTGTTTTTT. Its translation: CASSPRSTGGDTGELFF.

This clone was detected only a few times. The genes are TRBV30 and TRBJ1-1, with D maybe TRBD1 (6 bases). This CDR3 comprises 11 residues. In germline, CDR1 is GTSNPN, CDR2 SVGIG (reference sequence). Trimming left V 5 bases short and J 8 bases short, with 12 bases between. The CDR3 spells CAWDRQIEAFF. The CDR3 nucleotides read TGTGCCTGGGACAGGCAGATCGAAGCTTTCTTT.

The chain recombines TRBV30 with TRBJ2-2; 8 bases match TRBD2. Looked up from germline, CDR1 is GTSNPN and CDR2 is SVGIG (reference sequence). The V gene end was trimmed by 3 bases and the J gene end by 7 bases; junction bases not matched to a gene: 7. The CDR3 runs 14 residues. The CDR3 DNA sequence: TGTGCCTGGAGATCGAAGCGGGGGATCGGGGAGCTGTTTTTT. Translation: CAWRSKRGIGELFF.

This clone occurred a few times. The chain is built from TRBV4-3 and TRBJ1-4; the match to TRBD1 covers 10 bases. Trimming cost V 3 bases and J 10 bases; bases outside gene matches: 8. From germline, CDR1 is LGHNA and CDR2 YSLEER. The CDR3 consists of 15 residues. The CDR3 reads CASSQTGGLLGKLFF. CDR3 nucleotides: TGCGCCAGCAGCCAGACAGGGGGCCTTCTAGGAAAACTGTTTTTT.

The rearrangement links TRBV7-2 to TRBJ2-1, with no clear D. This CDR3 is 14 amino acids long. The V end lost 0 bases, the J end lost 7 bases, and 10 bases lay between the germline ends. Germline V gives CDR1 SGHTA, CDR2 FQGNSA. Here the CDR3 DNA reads TGTGCCAGCAGCTTAGCGGCGGTCTTAAATGAGCAGTTCTTC. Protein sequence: CASSLAAVLNEQFF.

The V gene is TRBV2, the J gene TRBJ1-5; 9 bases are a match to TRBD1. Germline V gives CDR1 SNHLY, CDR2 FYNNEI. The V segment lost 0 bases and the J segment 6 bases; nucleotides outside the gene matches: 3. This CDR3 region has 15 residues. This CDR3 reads CASSEARTGAQPQHF. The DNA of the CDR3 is TGTGCCAGCAGTGAAGCGAGGACAGGGGCTCAGCCCCAGCATTTT.

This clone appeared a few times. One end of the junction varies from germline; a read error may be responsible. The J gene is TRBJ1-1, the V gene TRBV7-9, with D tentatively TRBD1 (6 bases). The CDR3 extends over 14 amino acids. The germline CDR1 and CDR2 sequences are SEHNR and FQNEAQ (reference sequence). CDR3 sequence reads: CSSIPLGAITEAFF. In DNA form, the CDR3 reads TGTTCCAGCATCCCGCTGGGGGCTATCACTGAAGCTTTCTTT. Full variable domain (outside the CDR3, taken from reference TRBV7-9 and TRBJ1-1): DTGVSQNPRHKITKRGQNVTFRCDPISEHNRLYWYRQTLGQGPEFLTYFQNEAQLEKSRLLSDRFSAERPKGSFSTLEIQRTEQGDSAMYLCSSIPLGAITEAFFGQGTRLTVV.

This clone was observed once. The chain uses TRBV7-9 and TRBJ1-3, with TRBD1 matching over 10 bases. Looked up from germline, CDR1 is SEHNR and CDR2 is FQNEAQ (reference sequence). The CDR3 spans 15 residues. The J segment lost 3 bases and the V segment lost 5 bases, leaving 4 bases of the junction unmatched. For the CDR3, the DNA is TGTGCCAGCAGCCTCGACAGGGGGCTTGGAAACACCATATATTTT. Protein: CASSLDRGLGNTIYF.

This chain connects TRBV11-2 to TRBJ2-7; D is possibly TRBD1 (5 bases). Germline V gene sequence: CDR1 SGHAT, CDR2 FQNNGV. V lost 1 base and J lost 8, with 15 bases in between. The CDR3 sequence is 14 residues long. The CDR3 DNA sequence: TGTGCCAGCAGCTTAGGGGCAGGGCCCCCAAAGCAGTACTTC. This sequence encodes CASSLGAGPPKQYF. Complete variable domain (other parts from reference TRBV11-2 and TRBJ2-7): EAGVAQSPRYKIIEKRQSVAFWCNPISGHATLYWYQQILGQGPKLLIQFQNNGVVDDSQLPKDRFSAERLKGVDSTLKIQPAKLEDSAVYLCASSLGAGPPKQYFGPGTRLTVT.

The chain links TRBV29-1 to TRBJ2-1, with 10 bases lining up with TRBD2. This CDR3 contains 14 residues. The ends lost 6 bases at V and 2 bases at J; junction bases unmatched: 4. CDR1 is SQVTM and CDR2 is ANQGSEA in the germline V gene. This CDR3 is CSVELAGTYNEQFF. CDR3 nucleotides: TGCAGCGTCGAACTAGCGGGGACCTACAATGAGCAGTTCTTC.

CDR3 amino acids: CASSPPATAPYNSPLHF. DNA of the CDR3: TGTGCCAGCTCACCGCCCGCGACAGCACCCTATAATTCACCCCTCCACTTT. The chain employs TRBV18 and TRBJ1-6, with D possibly matching TRBD1 (5 bases). The CDR3 length is 17 residues. Germline CDR1 KGHSH, CDR2 LQKENI. Trimming removed 3 bases from V and 2 bases from J, with 14 bases in between.

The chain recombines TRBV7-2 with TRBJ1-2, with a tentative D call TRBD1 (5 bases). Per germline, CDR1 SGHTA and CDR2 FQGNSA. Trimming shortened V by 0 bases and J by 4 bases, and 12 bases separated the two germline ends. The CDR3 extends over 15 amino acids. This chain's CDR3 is CASSLANAGLYGYTF. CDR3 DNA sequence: TGTGCCAGCAGCTTAGCGAACGCAGGGCTCTATGGCTACACCTTC.